The 32 T cell receptor beta chains below were found in one sample sequenced in a study of blood T cell repertoires in COVID-19 (dated by TCRdb to the early 2020s). The library was built by means of the immunoSEQ multiplex PCR assay. The table comes from immuneACCESS by way of TCRdb, which keeps in-frame sequences with V and J called. Part of the clones is missing from these tables; in studies checked, under half for an unresolved V gene and the rest for unknown reasons. A total of 150,000 to 200,000 clones appear in this sample, more than 75% of them only once. The top ten clonotypes cover roughly a sixth of the sample. Sequenced sample: PBMCs or T cells enriched from blood (not recorded which). The receptors here all came from a woman aged 45-65 years with acute COVID-19.

This chain joins TRBV27 and TRBJ1-1; 9 bases are shared with TRBD1. Per the germline V gene, CDR1 is MNHEY and CDR2 is SMNVEV (reference sequence). The CDR3 is 17 amino acids. V shed 5 bases and J 2 bases; nucleotides not matched to a gene: 12. In DNA form, the CDR3 reads TGTGCCAGCAGTCCGCCTTTGGGACAGGGCCCCAACACTGAAGCTTTCTTT. Encoded protein: CASSPPLGQGPNTEAFF.

This clone came up a few times. The V and J genes are TRBV2 and TRBJ1-2, with D possibly TRBD1 on 6 matching bases. Trimming removed 6 bases from V and 7 bases from J, with 15 bases in between. The CDR3 is made up of 13 amino acids. Per the germline V gene, CDR1 is SNHLY and CDR2 is FYNNEI. The CDR3, as DNA: TGTGCCAGCAGCGTGGACAGCGGACTTGGCTACACCTTC. Its translation: CASSVDSGLGYTF.

The V and J genes are TRBV7-9 and TRBJ1-4; tentatively, D is TRBD1 (5 bases). Germline-derived CDR1 and CDR2 are SEHNR and FQNEAQ (reference sequence). There are 15 residues in the CDR3. V shed 4 bases and J shed 8 bases, with 17 bases lying between them. CDR3 in amino acids: CASSSAGFVGEKLFF. The CDR3, as DNA: TGTGCCAGCAGCTCGGCAGGGTTTGTTGGAGAAAAACTGTTTTTT.

The rearrangement joins TRBV7-6 to TRBJ1-2; TRBD1 aligns across 8 bases. V was pared by 3 bases and J by 3 bases, with 9 bases of the junction left unmatched. The CDR3 runs to 16 residues. CDR1 and CDR2 (germline): SGHVS, FNYEAQ. CDR3 DNA: TGTGCCAGCAGCTTTGACCCGGACAGGGACCACTATGGCTACACCTTC. It specifies CASSFDPDRDHYGYTF.

Concerning this clone itself: The junction and the germline gene differ at one end; a read error may be behind it. This rearrangement joins TRBV5-4 to TRBJ1-5; D unclear. Germline V gene data show CDR1 as SGHNT and CDR2 as YYREEE (reference sequence). This CDR3 region has 13 residues. CDR3 in DNA: TGTGCCAGCAGTTTGGACCTTTACGAGGCCCAGCATTTT. It codes for CASSLDLYEAQHF.

CDR3 sequence (DNA): TGTGCCAGCAGTTACACTTCCCCCTACAATGAGCAGTTCTTC. This encodes CASSYTSPYNEQFF. This chain links TRBV6-5 with TRBJ2-1, with D unresolved. Trimming took 2 bases from V and 2 from J, leaving 7 bases between them. CDR1 is MNHEY, CDR2 SVGAGI, per germline. The CDR3 contains 14 residues.

The chain employs TRBV18 and TRBJ1-3, with D unresolved. The germline CDR1 and CDR2 sequences are KGHSH and LQKENI. The CDR3 extends over 18 amino acids. V lost 1 base to trimming and J lost 1 base, with 17 bases between them. The CDR3: CASSPRSGRPSSGNTIYF. In nucleotides, the CDR3 is TGTGCCAGCTCACCACGTTCAGGCAGGCCTTCTTCTGGAAACACCATATATTTT.

The chain links TRBV18 to TRBJ1-1; 7 positions agree with TRBD1. V lost 6 bases to trimming and J lost 0 bases; unmatched junction nucleotides: 16. CDR3 length: 18 amino acids. Looked up from germline, CDR1 is KGHSH and CDR2 is LQKENI. The CDR3 DNA sequence: TGTGCCAGCTCCCTACCGCCCGCACAGGGGCCTATGAACACTGAAGCTTTCTTT. It translates to CASSLPPAQGPMNTEAFF.

The chain recombines TRBV11-1 with TRBJ2-3, with 9 bases fitting TRBD2. J gave up 4 bases and V 5 bases, and 10 bases lay outside the gene matches. The V gene's germline CDR1 is SGHAT and CDR2 FQDESV (reference sequence). The CDR3 loop spans 16 amino acids. CDR3 nucleotide sequence: TGTGCCAGCAGCCCTCCAGGCGGGGGGGCATCAGATACGCAGTATTTT. It yields the protein CASSPPGGGASDTQYF.

This clone appeared once. The chain is built from TRBV19 and TRBJ2-7; D unresolved. V was shortened by 3 bases and J by 6 bases, with 12 bases between the two germline ends. Germline assignment: CDR1 LNHDA and CDR2 SQIVND (reference sequence). The CDR3 totals 13 residues. The CDR3 reads CASSMGPVGEQYV. CDR3 in DNA: TGTGCCAGTAGTATGGGCCCCGTCGGCGAGCAGTACGTC.

About this clone itself: This sample also contains other DNA sequences that code for the same CDR3. The gene calls are TRBV9 and TRBJ2-6, with D unresolved. Germline-derived CDR1 and CDR2 are SGDLS and YYNGEE. The germline V and J ends were trimmed by 0 bases and 0 bases, with 10 bases remaining between them. CDR3 length equals 17 residues. In DNA, the CDR3 is TGTGCCAGCAGCGTAGACAGTTTCTCCTCTGGGGCCAACGTCCTGACTTTC. It specifies CASSVDSFSSGANVLTF. Based on the CDR3 plus reference TRBV9 and TRBJ2-6, the full variable domain is DSGVTQTPKHLITATGQRVTLRCSPRSGDLSVYWYQQSLDQGLQFLIQYYNGEERAKGNILERFSAQQFPDLHSELNLSSLELGDSALYFCASSVDSFSSGANVLTFGAGSRLTVL.

The rearrangement links TRBV5-1 to TRBJ2-5, with D possibly TRBD1 on 6 matching bases. Germline values: CDR1 SGHRS, CDR2 YFSETQ. The V end lost 2 bases, the J end lost 2 bases, and 13 bases lay between the germline ends. The CDR3 is 15 amino acids. In DNA form, the CDR3 reads TGCGCCAGCAGCTTCACGGGGACACTGCAAGAGACCCAGTACTTC. Residues: CASSFTGTLQETQYF.

This sequence joins TRBV4-1 and TRBJ2-3; D unresolved. Trimming cost V 1 base and J 10 bases, with 15 bases left between them. Germline CDR1 MGHRA, CDR2 YSYEKL. The length of the CDR3 is 14 residues. In DNA, the CDR3 is TGCGCCAGCAGCCAAGTGCCAGACACGAGTTCGCAGTATTTT. Encoded protein: CASSQVPDTSSQYF.

The chain has TRBV6-2 or TRBV6-3 and TRBJ1-2; D gene ambiguous. The CDR3 has 13 residues. V gave up 5 bases and J gave up 0 bases, with 7 bases separating them. CDR1 is MNHEY and CDR2 is SVGEGT in the germline V gene. CDR3 in DNA: TGTGCCAGCAGTCCGACACCTAACTATGGCTACACCTTC. It specifies CASSPTPNYGYTF.

About this clone itself: The sample contains more than one DNA sequence encoding this CDR3. The chain is built from TRBV3-1 (or the pseudogene TRBV3-2) and TRBJ1-1, with no clear D. Looked up from germline, CDR1 is LGHDT and CDR2 is YNNKEL (reference sequence). There are 14 residues in the CDR3. Trimming shortened V by 1 base and J by 2 bases, and 8 bases separated the two germline ends. The CDR3 nucleotides are TGTGCCAGCAGCCAAGTTCGGGGAAACACTGAAGCTTTCTTT. Protein sequence: CASSQVRGNTEAFF.

There are a few counts of this clone. This chain connects TRBV5-1 to TRBJ1-1, with D perhaps matching TRBD1 (5 bases). The CDR3 is 14 amino acids. The ends were cut back, 4 bases at V and 8 bases at J, with 18 bases in the middle. In germline, CDR1 is SGHRS, CDR2 YFSETQ. CDR3 amino acids: CASSPTASHPEAFF. The CDR3 DNA is TGCGCCAGCAGCCCGACAGCTTCCCATCCCGAAGCTTTCTTT.

The chain uses TRBV29-1 and TRBJ1-2; 7 nucleotides agree with TRBD1. The CDR3 consists of 18 residues. With V trimmed by 3 bases and J by 4 bases, 20 bases remained unmatched. Germline CDR1 reads SQVTM; CDR2 reads ANQGSEA. In DNA form, the CDR3 reads TGCAGCGTTGATTGGGCCCAGCCCTCCAGGGGGGAGATCTATGGCTACACCTTC. Translated, it gives CSVDWAQPSRGEIYGYTF.

The chain couples TRBV10-1 to TRBJ2-3, with D maybe TRBD2 (5 bases). CDR1 WNHNN and CDR2 SYGVQD come from the germline V gene (reference sequence). The V gene lost 4 bases and the J gene lost 1 base, with 9 bases spanning the gap. CDR3 length: 14 amino acids. In nucleotides, the CDR3 is TGCGCCAGCAGTGCCGCGGGCCGCACAGATACGCAGTATTTT. Translation gives CASSAAGRTDTQYF.

This clone has only a few counts. V is TRBV24-1 and J is TRBJ1-1; D gene unclear. This CDR3 comprises 15 residues. V lost 1 base and J lost 7, with 15 bases in between. In germline, CDR1 is KGHDR, CDR2 SFDVKD. The CDR3 coding sequence is TGTGCCACCAGTGATTTTAGGGAGACACCGGATGAAGCTTTCTTT. It yields the protein CATSDFRETPDEAFF.

This clone appeared a single time. Here the CDR3 DNA reads TGTGCCAGCATCCAACAGGGAGCCGGTCAGCCCCAGCATTTT. The encoded protein is CASIQQGAGQPQHF. This chain joins TRBV6-5 and TRBJ1-5; TRBD1 is a possible D gene (6 bases). The V end lost 7 bases, the J end lost 6 bases, and 16 bases lay between the germline ends. There are 14 residues in the CDR3. The germline gives CDR1 MNHEY, CDR2 SVGAGI.

V and J are TRBV12-3 or TRBV12-4 and TRBJ1-1; possible D gene TRBD1, 5 bases. Trimming removed 7 bases from V and 11 bases from J, with 17 bases in between. There are 12 residues in the CDR3. The chain's CDR3 is CASNLGTSNAFF. For the CDR3, the DNA is TGTGCCAGCAACCTGGGGACTTCGAATGCTTTCTTT.

The chain recombines TRBV7-2 with TRBJ2-7; a weak D match, TRBD1 (6 bases). CDR1 is SGHTA, CDR2 FQGNSA, per germline. The CDR3 loop spans 16 amino acids. V was clipped by 1 base and J by 6 bases, with 19 bases between them. The DNA of the CDR3 is TGTGCCAGCAGCTTAGGTCTGGGGGCGCATTCGGGCGAGCAGTACGTC. Encoded protein: CASSLGLGAHSGEQYV.

Turning to this clone: At one end, the junction sequence differs from germline, possibly due to a read error. The chain uses TRBV2 and TRBJ1-4; a possible D gene is TRBD1 (6 bases). The CDR3 extends over 11 amino acids. CDR1 is SNHLY and CDR2 is FYNNEI in the germline V gene. CDR3 DNA: TGTGCCAGCAGTGAACGGACAGACAGAGAATTT. This sequence encodes CASSERTDREF.

The chain couples TRBV30 to TRBJ2-3; TRBD1 is a possible D gene (5 bases). CDR1 and CDR2 from the germline V gene are GTSNPN and SVGIG (reference sequence). CDR3 size: 14 residues. Trimming took off 1 base at V and 3 bases at J, with 11 bases between the two ends. The CDR3 sequence is CAWSEVGETDTQYF. The CDR3 DNA is TGTGCCTGGAGTGAGGTAGGGGAAACAGATACGCAGTATTTT. Variable domain in full (rest from reference TRBV30 and TRBJ2-3): SQTIHQWPATLVQPVGSPLSLECTVEGTSNPNLYWYRQAAGRGLQLLFYSVGIGQISSEVPQNLSASRPQDRQFILSSKKLLLSDSGFYLCAWSEVGETDTQYFGPGTRLTVL.

This clone was recorded once. The genes are TRBV6-5 and TRBJ2-5, with 13 bases fitting TRBD2. The trim removed 6 bases at V and 3 bases at J, leaving 4 bases unmatched. Germline CDR1 reads MNHEY; CDR2 reads SVGAGI. This CDR3 is built from 15 residues. The chain's CDR3 is CASRATSGGEETQYF. In DNA, the CDR3 is TGTGCCAGCAGAGCTACTAGCGGGGGGGAAGAGACCCAGTACTTC.

The J gene is TRBJ1-4, the V gene TRBV18, with TRBD1 matching 9 bases. V trimming: 1 base; J trimming: 7 bases; junction bases outside the gene matches: 4. The length of the CDR3 is 15 residues. Germline V gene lookup returns CDR1 KGHSH and CDR2 LQKENI. CDR3 protein: CASSPRTGGLEKLFF. CDR3 DNA: TGTGCCAGCTCACCACGTACAGGGGGCCTTGAAAAACTGTTTTTT.

The rearrangement uses TRBV28 and TRBJ1-3, with unresolved D. From germline, CDR1 is MDHEN and CDR2 SYDVKM. V was pared by 7 bases and J by 2 bases, with 9 bases between. There are 13 residues in the CDR3. CDR3 DNA sequence: TGTGCCAGCAACCTCGCGGCTGGAAACACCATATATTTT. Residues: CASNLAAGNTIYF. Variable domain in full (rest from reference TRBV28 and TRBJ1-3): DVKVTQSSRYLVKRTGEKVFLECVQDMDHENMFWYRQDPGLGLRLIYFSYDVKMKEKGDIPEGYSVSREKKERFSLILESASTNQTSMYLCASNLAAGNTIYFGEGSWLTVV.

This clone was observed a few times. The same CDR3 arises from other DNA sequences in this sample as well. The gene calls are TRBV6-5 and TRBJ1-5; D unresolved. The germline CDR1 and CDR2 sequences are MNHEY and SVGAGI. This CDR3 is built from 12 residues. Trimming stripped 8 bases from V and 2 bases from J, with 7 bases between. The CDR3 spells CASSRGNQPQHF. The CDR3 region has the DNA TGTGCCAGCTCCCGGGGCAATCAGCCCCAGCATTTT.

CDR3 protein: CASSPGQGRVYNSPLHF. CDR3 nucleotides: TGTGCCAGCAGCCCTGGACAGGGGAGGGTATATAATTCACCCCTCCACTTT. V gene TRBV9 combines with J gene TRBJ1-6, with 9 bases lining up with TRBD1. Germline V gives CDR1 SGDLS, CDR2 YYNGEE. The trim removed 4 bases at V and 4 bases at J, leaving 9 bases unmatched. This CDR3 region has 17 residues.

Ten or more counts support this clone. The rearrangement links TRBV2 to TRBJ2-2; tentative D call: TRBD2 (5 bases). Trimming removed 7 bases from V and 3 bases from J, with 15 bases in between. Germline V gene data show CDR1 as SNHLY and CDR2 as FYNNEI. The CDR3 spans 15 residues. CDR3 loop: CASMGPGLDTGELFF. CDR3 bases: TGTGCCAGCATGGGCCCGGGGTTGGACACCGGGGAGCTGTTTTTT.

The genes are TRBV7-9 and TRBJ2-3; TRBD2 agrees at 9 bases. The CDR3 is 17 residues long. The V gene's germline CDR1 is SEHNR and CDR2 FQNEAQ (reference sequence). Losses at the gene ends were 1 base for V and 4 bases for J; bases not matched to a gene: 9. This CDR3 is CASSLGQPSGVADTQYF. CDR3 nucleotides: TGTGCCAGCAGCTTAGGGCAGCCTAGCGGGGTGGCAGATACGCAGTATTTT.

The chain employs TRBV6-2 or TRBV6-3 and TRBJ1-5, with no clear D. Germline CDR1 and CDR2: MNHEY and SVGEGT. The ends were cut back, 2 bases at V and 3 bases at J, with 8 bases in the middle. This CDR3 has 14 amino acids. CDR3 amino acids: CASSYPGINQPQHF. The CDR3 DNA sequence: TGTGCCAGCAGTTACCCAGGTATCAATCAGCCCCAGCATTTT.